Each of the 20 T cell receptor beta chains below was sequenced from the same sample in a study of graft-versus-host responses after intestinal transplantation. No cognate antigen is known for these TCRs. The repertoire was sequenced with immunoSEQ multiplex PCR; TCRdb's copy has only in-frame clones and lacks some. In the table there are about 120,000 clones, 85% to 95% of which are singletons. Sequenced here: unstimulated CD8+ T cells sorted from spleen or lymph node cells, sampled before intestinal transplant. Every receptor here comes from a human donor who received an intestinal transplant.

This clone has only one observation. The gene calls are TRBV4-3 and TRBJ1-1; no firm D call. V gave up 0 bases and J gave up 5 bases, with 13 bases separating them. CDR1 and CDR2 (germline): LGHNA, YSLEER. CDR3 length equals 15 residues. Here the CDR3 reads CASSQEVLGRTEAFF. The CDR3 DNA reads TGCGCCAGCAGCCAAGAGGTCTTAGGGAGGACTGAAGCTTTCTTT.

The chain recombines TRBV5-1 with TRBJ2-7, with 10 bases identical to TRBD2. Germline V CDR1 and CDR2: SGHRS, YFSETQ. The CDR3 contains 17 residues. With 0 bases clipped from V and 3 bases from J, the junction kept 9 bases outside the gene matches. In DNA, the CDR3 is TGCGCCAGCAGCTTGGTGACTAGCGGGTCAAGACGCTACGAGCAGTACTTC. Its translation is CASSLVTSGSRRYEQYF.

The V gene is TRBV5-6, the J gene TRBJ2-7; weak D call: TRBD2 (5 bases). This CDR3 spans 13 amino acids. Germline values: CDR1 SGHDT, CDR2 YYEEEE. Trimming took 1 base from V and 2 from J, leaving 7 bases between them. The CDR3 spells CASSLPSTYEQYF. The CDR3 DNA is TGTGCCAGCAGCTTGCCTAGCACCTACGAGCAGTACTTC.

J is TRBJ2-7 and V is TRBV11-2; 13 bases are a match to TRBD2. V lost 5 bases to trimming and J lost 2 bases; unmatched junction nucleotides: 9. Germline CDR1 is SGHAT and CDR2 is FQNNGV. There are 17 residues in the CDR3. CDR3 sequence (DNA): TGTGCCAGCAGCGTATCTCAACTAGCGGGAGGGCCCTACGAGCAGTACTTC. Amino acid sequence: CASSVSQLAGGPYEQYF.

This chain links TRBV7-3 with TRBJ2-1; 9 positions agree with TRBD1. The CDR3 totals 15 residues. The junction had 10 bases not matched to a gene; V was cut back by 5 bases and J by 8 bases. The V gene's germline CDR1 is SGHTA and CDR2 FQGTGA. CDR3 nucleotides: TGTGCCAGCAGCCTTACAGGGGGCTTGGTCCATGAGCAGTTCTTC. Protein sequence: CASSLTGGLVHEQFF.

V and J are TRBV27 and TRBJ1-5, with a possible D match to TRBD1 (5 bases). This CDR3 contains 16 residues. Germline V gene sequence: CDR1 MNHEY, CDR2 SMNVEV (reference sequence). V lost 6 bases to trimming and J lost 4 bases, with 19 bases between them. CDR3 bases: TGTGCCAGCAGACGGGCGGCTCAGGGAAGGAATCAGCCCCAGCATTTT. It encodes CASRRAAQGRNQPQHF.

This clone showed up just once. The chain uses TRBV4-1 and TRBJ2-1; D not certain. The ends were cut back, 4 bases at V and 0 bases at J, with 10 bases in the middle. CDR3 size: 15 residues. Germline CDR1 is MGHRA and CDR2 is YSYEKL. The CDR3 loop is CASSLIPGSYNEQFF. CDR3 bases: TGCGCCAGCAGCCTTATCCCGGGCTCCTACAATGAGCAGTTCTTC.

The J gene is TRBJ1-1, the V gene TRBV2, with D unclear. The CDR3 runs to 13 residues. The V end lost 1 base, the J end lost 11 bases, and 14 bases lay between the germline ends. CDR1 SNHLY and CDR2 FYNNEI come from the germline V gene. CDR3 region: CASSEVARKSAFF. CDR3 DNA sequence: TGTGCCAGCAGTGAAGTGGCCCGAAAAAGTGCTTTCTTT.

The chain combines TRBV13 with TRBJ2-1; a possible D gene is TRBD1 (5 bases). Trimming shortened V by 5 bases and J by 7 bases, and 12 bases separated the two germline ends. Germline CDR1 PRHDT, CDR2 FYEKMQ (reference sequence). The CDR3 spans 13 residues. CDR3 in amino acids: CASSPPGRNEQFF. CDR3 sequence (DNA): TGTGCCAGCAGCCCCCCAGGGCGGAATGAGCAGTTCTTC.

V gene TRBV5-6 combines with J gene TRBJ2-2; D gene uncertain. Trimming shortened V by 2 bases and J by 0 bases, and 5 bases separated the two germline ends. The V gene's germline CDR1 is SGHDT and CDR2 YYEEEE. The CDR3 extends over 14 amino acids. In DNA form, the CDR3 reads TGTGCCAGCAGCTTTACATCGAACACCGGGGAGCTGTTTTTT. It specifies CASSFTSNTGELFF.

This clone was counted once. This chain joins TRBV13 and TRBJ2-1, with TRBD2 as a possible D gene (6 bases). The CDR3 has 18 residues. V was shortened by 2 bases and J by 5 bases, with 22 bases between the two germline ends. CDR1 and CDR2 (germline): PRHDT, FYEKMQ (reference sequence). CDR3 amino acids: CASSLLAAEETGNNEQFF. As DNA, the CDR3 is TGTGCCAGCAGCTTATTAGCGGCTGAGGAAACCGGGAACAATGAGCAGTTCTTC.

V usage is TRBV4-1 and J usage is TRBJ1-3; a possible D gene is TRBD1 (6 bases). The V gene lost 5 bases and the J gene lost 0 bases, with 11 bases spanning the gap. Germline loops: CDR1 MGHRA, CDR2 YSYEKL. This CDR3 region has 15 residues. The CDR3 sequence is CASSDRTASGNTIYF. In DNA, the CDR3 is TGCGCCAGCAGCGACCGGACAGCCTCTGGAAACACCATATATTTT.

CDR3 coding DNA: TGTGCCACCAGCAGAGAGTCGGCAGAATATTATGGAGGCTACACCTTC. Its protein is CATSRESAEYYGGYTF. The V call is TRBV15, the J call TRBJ1-2; no reliable D call. This CDR3 is built from 16 residues. Deletions cut 0 bases from V and 8 bases from J, with 19 bases between. Germline assignment: CDR1 LNHNV and CDR2 YYDKDF (reference sequence).

This clone was observed a single time. The chain links TRBV6-6 to TRBJ1-1; D ambiguous. V lost 5 bases and J 0 bases, leaving 16 bases between the germline ends. The CDR3 sequence is 16 residues long. Germline CDR1 is MNHNY and CDR2 is SVGAGI (reference sequence). CDR3 loop: CASSIGPLVLNTEAFF. DNA for the CDR3: TGTGCCAGCAGTATCGGCCCCTTAGTACTGAACACTGAAGCTTTCTTT.

CDR3 sequence (DNA): TGTGCCAGCAGTTTAGGGACAGGGACCGAAGAGACCCAGTACTTC. Protein product: CASSLGTGTEETQYF. This rearrangement joins TRBV28 to TRBJ2-5; 9 bases fit TRBD1. From germline, CDR1 is MDHEN and CDR2 SYDVKM. V shed 2 bases, J shed 3 bases, and the junction held 4 bases outside the gene matches. The CDR3 extends over 15 amino acids.

CDR3 residues: CASSVERTGREAPDTQYF. In nucleotides, the CDR3 is TGTGCCAGCAGCGTAGAAAGGACGGGGCGGGAAGCGCCAGATACGCAGTATTTT. V is TRBV9 and J is TRBJ2-3, with TRBD2 as a possible D gene (6 bases). The CDR3 totals 18 residues. Per the germline V gene, CDR1 is SGDLS and CDR2 is YYNGEE. V lost 0 bases to trimming and J lost 4 bases, with 21 bases between them.

The gene calls are TRBV7-8 and TRBJ2-1; the D call may be TRBD1 or TRBD2 (5 bases each). The CDR3 runs to 15 residues. Germline V gives CDR1 SGHVS, CDR2 FQNEAQ. Trimming took off 5 bases at V and 3 bases at J, with 14 bases between the two ends. The CDR3 is CASSTGTPGYNEQFF. DNA for the CDR3: TGTGCCAGCAGCACCGGGACCCCGGGCTACAATGAGCAGTTCTTC.

The V call is TRBV28, the J call TRBJ2-3; no definite D call. Germline V CDR1 and CDR2: MDHEN, SYDVKM. The ends were cut back, 3 bases at V and 5 bases at J, with 6 bases in the middle. The CDR3 is made up of 12 amino acids. The CDR3 DNA sequence: TGTGCCAGCAGTTTTGATGGAGATACGCAGTATTTT. Residues: CASSFDGDTQYF.

This chain joins TRBV6-5 and TRBJ2-1, with 7 bases lining up with TRBD2. The CDR3 totals 15 residues. Germline V gives CDR1 MNHEY, CDR2 SVGAGI. V lost 2 bases and J lost 0; bases outside the gene matches: 1. CDR3 sequence: CASSYASGSYNEQFF. The CDR3, as DNA: TGTGCCAGCAGTTACGCTAGCGGCTCCTACAATGAGCAGTTCTTC.

The J gene is TRBJ2-1, the V gene TRBV11-2; TRBD2 matches at 8 bases. Per germline, CDR1 SGHAT and CDR2 FQNNGV. The V gene end was trimmed by 2 bases and the J gene end by 5 bases; junction bases not matched to a gene: 17. This CDR3 has 19 residues. The CDR3 protein is CASSLITTREDHLDNEQFF. CDR3 bases: TGTGCCAGCAGCTTAATTACAACGCGGGAGGATCACCTTGACAATGAGCAGTTCTTC.